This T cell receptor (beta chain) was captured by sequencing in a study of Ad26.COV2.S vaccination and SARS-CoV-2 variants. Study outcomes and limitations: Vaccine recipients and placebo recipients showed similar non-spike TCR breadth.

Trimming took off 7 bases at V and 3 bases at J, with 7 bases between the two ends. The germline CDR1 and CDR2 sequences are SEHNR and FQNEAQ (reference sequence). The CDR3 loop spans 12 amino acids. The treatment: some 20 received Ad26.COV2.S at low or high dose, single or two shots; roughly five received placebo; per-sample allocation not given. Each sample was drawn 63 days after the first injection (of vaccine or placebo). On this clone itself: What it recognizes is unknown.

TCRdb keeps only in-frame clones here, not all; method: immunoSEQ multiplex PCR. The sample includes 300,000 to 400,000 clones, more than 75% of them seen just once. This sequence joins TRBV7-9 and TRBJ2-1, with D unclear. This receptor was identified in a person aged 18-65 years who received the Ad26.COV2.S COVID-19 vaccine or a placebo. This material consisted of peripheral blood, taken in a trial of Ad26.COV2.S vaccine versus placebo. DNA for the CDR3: TGTGCCAGCAAAGAGAACTACAATGAGCAGTTCTTC. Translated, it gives CASKENYNEQFF.